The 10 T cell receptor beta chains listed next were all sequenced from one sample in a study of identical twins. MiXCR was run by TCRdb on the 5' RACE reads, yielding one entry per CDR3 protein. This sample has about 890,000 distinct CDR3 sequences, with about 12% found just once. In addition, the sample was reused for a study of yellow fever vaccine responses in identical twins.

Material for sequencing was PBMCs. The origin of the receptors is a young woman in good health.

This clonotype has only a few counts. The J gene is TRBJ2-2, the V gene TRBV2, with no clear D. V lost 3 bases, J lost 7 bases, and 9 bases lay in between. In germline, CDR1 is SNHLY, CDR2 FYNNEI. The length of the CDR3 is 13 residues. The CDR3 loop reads CASSEQGLGELFF. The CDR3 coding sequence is TGTGCCAGCAGTGAGCAAGGGCTCGGGGAGCTGTTTTTT.

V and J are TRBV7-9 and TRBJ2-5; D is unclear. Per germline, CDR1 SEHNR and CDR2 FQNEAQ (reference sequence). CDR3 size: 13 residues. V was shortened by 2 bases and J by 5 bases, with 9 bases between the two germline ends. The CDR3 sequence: CASSLLSRETQYF. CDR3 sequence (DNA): TGTGCCAGCAGCTTATTGTCGCGGGAGACCCAGTACTTC.

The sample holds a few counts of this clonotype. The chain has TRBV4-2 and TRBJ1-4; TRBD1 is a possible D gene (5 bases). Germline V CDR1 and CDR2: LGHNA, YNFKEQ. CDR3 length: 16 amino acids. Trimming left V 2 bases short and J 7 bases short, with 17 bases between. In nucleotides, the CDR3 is TGTGCCAGCAGCCAAAATCGGGGCGCAGGGAGTGAAAAACTGTTTTTT. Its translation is CASSQNRGAGSEKLFF.

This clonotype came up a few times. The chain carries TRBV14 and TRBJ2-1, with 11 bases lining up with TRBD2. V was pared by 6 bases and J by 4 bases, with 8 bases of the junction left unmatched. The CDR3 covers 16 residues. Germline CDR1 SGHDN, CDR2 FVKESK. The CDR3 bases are TGTGCCAGCAGACTTTCTAGCGGGGGGCGATACAATGAGCAGTTCTTC. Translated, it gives CASRLSSGGRYNEQFF.

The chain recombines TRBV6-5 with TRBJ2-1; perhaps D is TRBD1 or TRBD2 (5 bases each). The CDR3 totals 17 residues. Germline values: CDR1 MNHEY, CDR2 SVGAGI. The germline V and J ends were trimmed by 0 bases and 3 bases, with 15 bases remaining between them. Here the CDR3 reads CASSYSVGTGNYNEQFF. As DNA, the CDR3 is TGTGCCAGCAGTTACTCGGTGGGGACGGGGAACTACAATGAGCAGTTCTTC.

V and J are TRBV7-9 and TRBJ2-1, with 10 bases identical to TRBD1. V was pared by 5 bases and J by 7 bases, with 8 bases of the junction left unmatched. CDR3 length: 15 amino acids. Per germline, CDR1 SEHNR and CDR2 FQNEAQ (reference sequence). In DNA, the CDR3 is TGTGCCAGCAGCCGGGGGACAGGGGTGGGGAATGAGCAGTTCTTC. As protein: CASSRGTGVGNEQFF. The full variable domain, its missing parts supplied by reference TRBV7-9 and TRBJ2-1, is DTGVSQNPRHKITKRGQNVTFRCDPISEHNRLYWYRQTLGQGPEFLTYFQNEAQLEKSRLLSDRFSAERPKGSFSTLEIQRTEQGDSAMYLCASSRGTGVGNEQFFGPGTRLTVL.

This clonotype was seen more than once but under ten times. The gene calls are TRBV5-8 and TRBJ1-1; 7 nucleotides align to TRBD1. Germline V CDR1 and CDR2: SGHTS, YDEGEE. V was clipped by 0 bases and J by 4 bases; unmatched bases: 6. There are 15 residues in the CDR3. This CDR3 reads CASSLGRGIRTEAFF. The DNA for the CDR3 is TGTGCCAGCAGCTTGGGCAGGGGGATACGCACTGAAGCTTTCTTT.

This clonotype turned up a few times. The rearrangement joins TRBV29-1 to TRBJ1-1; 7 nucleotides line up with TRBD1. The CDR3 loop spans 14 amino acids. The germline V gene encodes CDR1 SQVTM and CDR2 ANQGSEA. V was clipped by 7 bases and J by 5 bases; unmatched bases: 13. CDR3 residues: CSARNQGGGTEAFF. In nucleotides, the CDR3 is TGCAGCGCAAGAAACCAGGGGGGTGGTACTGAAGCTTTCTTT.

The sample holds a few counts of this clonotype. The CDR3, as DNA: TGTGCCAGCAGCATCGACCGAGTAAGACTGTTTTTT. Amino acids: CASSIDRVRLFF. This rearrangement joins TRBV7-2 to TRBJ1-4; D is uncertain. The germline CDR1 and CDR2 sequences are SGHTA and FQGNSA. The germline V and J ends were trimmed by 5 bases and 13 bases, with 14 bases remaining between them. The CDR3 runs 12 residues.

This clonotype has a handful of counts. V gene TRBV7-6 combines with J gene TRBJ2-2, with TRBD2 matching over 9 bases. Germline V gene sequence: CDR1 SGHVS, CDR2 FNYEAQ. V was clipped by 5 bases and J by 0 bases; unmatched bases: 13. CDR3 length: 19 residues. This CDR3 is CASSPGWERGATNTGELFF. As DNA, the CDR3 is TGTGCCAGCAGCCCCGGGTGGGAGCGGGGGGCCACGAACACCGGGGAGCTGTTTTTT.